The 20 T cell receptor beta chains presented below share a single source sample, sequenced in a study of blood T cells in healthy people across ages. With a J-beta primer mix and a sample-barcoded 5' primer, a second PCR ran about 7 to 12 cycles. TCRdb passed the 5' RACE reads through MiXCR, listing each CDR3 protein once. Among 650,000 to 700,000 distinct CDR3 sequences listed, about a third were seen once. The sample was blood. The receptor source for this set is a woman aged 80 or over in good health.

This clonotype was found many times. In nucleotides, the CDR3 is TGCGCCAGCAGCTGGGGTATGGACTATGGCTACACCTTC. Translated: CASSWGMDYGYTF. This rearrangement joins TRBV5-1 to TRBJ1-2, with no clear D. The germline gives CDR1 SGHRS, CDR2 YFSETQ. There are 13 residues in the CDR3. V was cut by 3 bases and J by 3 bases, with 9 bases left in between.

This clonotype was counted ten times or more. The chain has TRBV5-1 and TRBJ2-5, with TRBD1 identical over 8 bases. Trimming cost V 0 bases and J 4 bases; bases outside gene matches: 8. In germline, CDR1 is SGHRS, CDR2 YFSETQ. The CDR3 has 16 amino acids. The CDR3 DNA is TGCGCCAGCAGCTTGGCGGACAGGGCTTTTGGAGAGACCCAGTACTTC. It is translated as CASSLADRAFGETQYF.

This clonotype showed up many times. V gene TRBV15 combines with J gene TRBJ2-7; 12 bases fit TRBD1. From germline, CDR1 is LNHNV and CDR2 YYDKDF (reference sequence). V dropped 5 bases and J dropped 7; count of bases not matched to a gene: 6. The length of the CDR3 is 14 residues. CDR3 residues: CATSWGQGAGEQYF. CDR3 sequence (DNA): TGTGCCACCAGCTGGGGACAGGGGGCGGGAGAGCAGTACTTC.

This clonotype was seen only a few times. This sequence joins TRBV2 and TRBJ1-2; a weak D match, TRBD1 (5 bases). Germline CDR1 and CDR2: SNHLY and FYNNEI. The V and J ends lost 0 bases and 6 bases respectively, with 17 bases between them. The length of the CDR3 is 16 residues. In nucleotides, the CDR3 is TGTGCCAGCAGTGAAGCGTTCTTCGGGGGGAGGAATGGCTACACCTTC. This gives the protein CASSEAFFGGRNGYTF.

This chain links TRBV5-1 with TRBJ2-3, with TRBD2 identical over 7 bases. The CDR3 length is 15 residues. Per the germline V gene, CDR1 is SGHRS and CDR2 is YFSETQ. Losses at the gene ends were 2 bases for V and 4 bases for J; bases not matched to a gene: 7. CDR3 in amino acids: CASSLLASPADTQYF. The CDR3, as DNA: TGCGCCAGCAGCTTACTAGCGTCTCCCGCAGATACGCAGTATTTT.

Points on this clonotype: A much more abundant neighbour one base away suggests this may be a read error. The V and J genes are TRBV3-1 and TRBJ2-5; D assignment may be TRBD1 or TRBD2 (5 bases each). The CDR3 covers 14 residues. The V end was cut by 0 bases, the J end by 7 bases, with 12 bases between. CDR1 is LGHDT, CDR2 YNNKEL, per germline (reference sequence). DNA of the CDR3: TGTGCCAGCAGCCAAGACGGGGCCCTAGCGACCCAGTACTTC. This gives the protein CASSQDGALATQYF.

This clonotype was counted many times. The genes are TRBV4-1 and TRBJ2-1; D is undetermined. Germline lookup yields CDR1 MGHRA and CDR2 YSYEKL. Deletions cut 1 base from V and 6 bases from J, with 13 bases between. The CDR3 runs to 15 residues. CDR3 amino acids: CASSQVLDFSNEQFF. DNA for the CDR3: TGCGCCAGCAGCCAAGTGTTAGATTTCTCCAATGAGCAGTTCTTC.

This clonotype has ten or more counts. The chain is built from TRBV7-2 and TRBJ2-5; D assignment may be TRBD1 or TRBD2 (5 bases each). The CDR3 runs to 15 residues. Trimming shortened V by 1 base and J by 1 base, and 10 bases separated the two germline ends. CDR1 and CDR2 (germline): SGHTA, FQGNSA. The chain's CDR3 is CASSLGGTSQETQYF. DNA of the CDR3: TGTGCCAGCAGCTTAGGAGGGACGAGCCAAGAGACCCAGTACTTC.

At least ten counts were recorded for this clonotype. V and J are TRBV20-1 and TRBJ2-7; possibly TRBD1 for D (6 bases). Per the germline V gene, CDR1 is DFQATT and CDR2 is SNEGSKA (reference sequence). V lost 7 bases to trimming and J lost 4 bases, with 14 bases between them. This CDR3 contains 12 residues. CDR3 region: CSGWGQPYEQYF. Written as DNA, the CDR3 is TGCAGTGGGTGGGGACAACCATACGAGCAGTACTTC.

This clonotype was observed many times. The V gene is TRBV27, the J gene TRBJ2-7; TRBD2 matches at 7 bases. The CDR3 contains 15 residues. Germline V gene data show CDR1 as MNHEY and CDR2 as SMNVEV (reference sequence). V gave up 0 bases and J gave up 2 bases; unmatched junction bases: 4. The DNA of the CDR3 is TGTGCCAGCAGTTTATCCACGGGGGGAACCTACGAGCAGTACTTC. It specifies CASSLSTGGTYEQYF.

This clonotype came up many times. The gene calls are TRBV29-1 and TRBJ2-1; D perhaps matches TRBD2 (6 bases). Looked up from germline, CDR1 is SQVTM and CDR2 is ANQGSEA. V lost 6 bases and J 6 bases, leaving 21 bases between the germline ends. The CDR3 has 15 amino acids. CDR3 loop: CSVDRDTGRANEQFF. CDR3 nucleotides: TGCAGCGTCGATAGAGATACCGGGAGAGCCAATGAGCAGTTCTTC.

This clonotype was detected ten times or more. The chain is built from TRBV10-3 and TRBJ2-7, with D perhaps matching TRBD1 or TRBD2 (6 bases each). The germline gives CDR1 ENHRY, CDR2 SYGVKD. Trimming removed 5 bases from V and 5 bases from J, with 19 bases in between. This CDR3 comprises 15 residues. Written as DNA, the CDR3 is TGTGCCATCAGTCCTTACGGAGGGGGTCCCAACGAGCAGTACTTC. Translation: CAISPYGGGPNEQYF.

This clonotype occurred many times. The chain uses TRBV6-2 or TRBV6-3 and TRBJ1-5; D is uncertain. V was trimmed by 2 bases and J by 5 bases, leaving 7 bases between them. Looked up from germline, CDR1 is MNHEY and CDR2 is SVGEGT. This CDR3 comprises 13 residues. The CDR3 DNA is TGTGCCAGCAGTTACAACAGATATCAGCCCCAGCATTTT. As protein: CASSYNRYQPQHF.

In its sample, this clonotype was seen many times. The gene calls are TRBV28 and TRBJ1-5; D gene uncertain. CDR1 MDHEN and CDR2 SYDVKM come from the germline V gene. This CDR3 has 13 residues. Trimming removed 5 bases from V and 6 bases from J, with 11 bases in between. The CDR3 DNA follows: TGTGCCAGCAGTCCCACGAGGCGTCAGCCCCAGCATTTT. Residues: CASSPTRRQPQHF.

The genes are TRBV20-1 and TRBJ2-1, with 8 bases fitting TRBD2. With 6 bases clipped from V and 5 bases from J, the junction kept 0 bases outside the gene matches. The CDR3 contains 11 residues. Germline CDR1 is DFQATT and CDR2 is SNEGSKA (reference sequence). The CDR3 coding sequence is TGCAGTGCACTAGCGGACAATGAGCAGTTCTTC. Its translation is CSALADNEQFF.

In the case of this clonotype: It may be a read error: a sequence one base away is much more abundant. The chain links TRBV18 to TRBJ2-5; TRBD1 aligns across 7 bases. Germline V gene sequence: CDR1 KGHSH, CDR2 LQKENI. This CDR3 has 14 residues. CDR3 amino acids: CVSSGQDGGETQYF. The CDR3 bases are TGTGTCAGCTCAGGACAGGATGGGGGAGAGACCCAGTACTTC.

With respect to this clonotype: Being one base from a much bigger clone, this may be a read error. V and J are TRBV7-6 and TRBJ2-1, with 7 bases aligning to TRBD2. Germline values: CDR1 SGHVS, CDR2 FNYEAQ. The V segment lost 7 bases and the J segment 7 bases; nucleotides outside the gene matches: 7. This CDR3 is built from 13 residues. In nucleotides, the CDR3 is TGTGCCAGCAACTGGAAGGGAGGGAATGAGCAGTTCTTC. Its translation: CASNWKGGNEQFF.

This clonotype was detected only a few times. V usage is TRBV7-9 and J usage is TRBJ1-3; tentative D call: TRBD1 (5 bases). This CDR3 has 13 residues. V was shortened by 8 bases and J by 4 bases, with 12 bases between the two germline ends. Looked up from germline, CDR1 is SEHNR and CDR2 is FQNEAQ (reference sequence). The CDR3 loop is CASGAQTGNTIYF. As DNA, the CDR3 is TGTGCCAGCGGGGCCCAGACAGGAAACACCATATATTTT.

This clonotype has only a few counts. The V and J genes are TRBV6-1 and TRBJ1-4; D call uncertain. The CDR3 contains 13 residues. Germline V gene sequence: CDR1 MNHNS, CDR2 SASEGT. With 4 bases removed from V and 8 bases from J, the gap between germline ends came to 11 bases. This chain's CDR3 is CASSVRVWEKLFF. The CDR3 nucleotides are TGTGCCAGCAGTGTCCGGGTTTGGGAAAAACTGTTTTTT.

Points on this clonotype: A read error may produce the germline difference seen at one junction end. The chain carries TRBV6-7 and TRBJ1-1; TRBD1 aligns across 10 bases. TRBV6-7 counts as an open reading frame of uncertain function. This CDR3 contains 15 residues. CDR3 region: CSSRELRDRGTEAFF. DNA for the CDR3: TGTTCCAGCAGGGAACTCCGGGACAGGGGAACTGAAGCTTTCTTT.